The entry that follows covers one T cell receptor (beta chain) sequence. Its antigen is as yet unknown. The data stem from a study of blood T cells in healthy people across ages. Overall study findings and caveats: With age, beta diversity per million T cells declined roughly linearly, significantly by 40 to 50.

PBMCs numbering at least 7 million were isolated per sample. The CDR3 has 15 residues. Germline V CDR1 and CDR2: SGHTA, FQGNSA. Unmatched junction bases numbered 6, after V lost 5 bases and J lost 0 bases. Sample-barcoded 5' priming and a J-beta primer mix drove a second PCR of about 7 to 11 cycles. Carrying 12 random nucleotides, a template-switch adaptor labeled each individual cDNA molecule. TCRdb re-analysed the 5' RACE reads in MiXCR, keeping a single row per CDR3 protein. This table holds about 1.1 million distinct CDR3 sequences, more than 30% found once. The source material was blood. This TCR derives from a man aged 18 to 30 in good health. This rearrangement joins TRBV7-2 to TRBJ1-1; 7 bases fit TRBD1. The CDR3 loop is CASSTEQGLNTEAFF. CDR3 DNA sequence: TGTGCCAGCAGCACTGAACAGGGGTTGAACACTGAAGCTTTCTTT.